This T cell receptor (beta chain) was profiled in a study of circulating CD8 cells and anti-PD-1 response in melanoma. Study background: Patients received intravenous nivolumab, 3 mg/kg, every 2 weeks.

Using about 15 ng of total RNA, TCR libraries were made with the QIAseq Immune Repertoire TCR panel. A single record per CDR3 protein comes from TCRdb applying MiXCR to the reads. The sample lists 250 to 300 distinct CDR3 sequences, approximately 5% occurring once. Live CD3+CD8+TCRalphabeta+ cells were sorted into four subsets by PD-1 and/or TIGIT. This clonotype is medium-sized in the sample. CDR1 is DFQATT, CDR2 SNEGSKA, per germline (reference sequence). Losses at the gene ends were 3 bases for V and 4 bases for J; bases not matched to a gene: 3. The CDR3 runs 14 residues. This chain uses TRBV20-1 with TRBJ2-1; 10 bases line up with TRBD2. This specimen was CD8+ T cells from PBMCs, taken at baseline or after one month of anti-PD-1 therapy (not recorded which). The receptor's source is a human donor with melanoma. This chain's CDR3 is CSASLAGAYNEQFF. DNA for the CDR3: TGCAGTGCTAGCCTAGCGGGAGCTTACAATGAGCAGTTCTTC.